These 18 T cell receptor beta chains originate from one sample sequenced in a study of Tregs in tolerant kidney transplant recipients. The repertoire was sequenced with immunoSEQ multiplex PCR; TCRdb's copy has only in-frame clones and lacks some. This table has roughly 250,000 clones, about 80% appearing once. The specimen was CD4+ T cells from blood. The source of these receptors is a human donor in good health.

Turning to this clone: Distinct nucleotide sequences in the sample also encode this CDR3. The V call is TRBV6-5, the J call TRBJ1-2, with D unresolved. The V end was cut by 2 bases, the J end by 5 bases, with 9 bases between. This CDR3 spans 13 amino acids. CDR1 is MNHEY and CDR2 is SVGAGI in the germline V gene. In DNA form, the CDR3 reads TGTGCCAGCAGTTACAAGGTGTATTATGGCTACACCTTC. Translation: CASSYKVYYGYTF.

V and J are TRBV4-1 and TRBJ1-1; 8 bases match TRBD1. J gave up 7 bases and V 0 bases, and 10 bases lay outside the gene matches. Germline assignment: CDR1 MGHRA and CDR2 YSYEKL. The CDR3 contains 16 residues. The CDR3 DNA reads TGCGCCAGCAGCCAAGACCCACGACAGGGGCTTGGTGAAGCTTTCTTT. This gives the protein CASSQDPRQGLGEAFF.

This chain joins TRBV18 and TRBJ2-3; 7 nucleotides line up with TRBD1. After removal of 4 bases from V and 2 bases from J, the junction contained 6 bases not matched to a gene. The CDR3 contains 15 residues. The V gene's germline CDR1 is KGHSH and CDR2 LQKENI. Here the CDR3 DNA reads TGTGCCAGCTCACGGCGACAGGGTGACACAGATACGCAGTATTTT. Its protein is CASSRRQGDTDTQYF.

The chain links TRBV10-2 to TRBJ2-7, with 7 bases matching TRBD2. There are 14 residues in the CDR3. Germline V gives CDR1 WSHSY, CDR2 SAAADI. The V gene end was trimmed by 6 bases and the J gene end by 0 bases; junction bases not matched to a gene: 5. The CDR3 region has the DNA TGCGCCAGCAGATCAGCGGGGTTCTCCTACGAGCAGTACTTC. Amino acids: CASRSAGFSYEQYF.

The CDR3 reads CASSFGLAEVSSTDTQYF. The CDR3 DNA sequence: TGCGCCAGCAGTTTTGGACTAGCGGAAGTCTCTAGCACAGATACGCAGTATTTT. The chain recombines TRBV5-1 with TRBJ2-3; 10 bases map to TRBD2. The CDR3 loop spans 18 amino acids. Germline V lookup: CDR1 SGHRS, CDR2 YFSETQ. Trimming removed 5 bases from V and 0 bases from J; junction bases left unmatched: 12.

The chain combines TRBV12-5 with TRBJ2-5, with 7 bases fitting TRBD1. This CDR3 region has 12 residues. V lost 6 bases, J lost 11 bases, and 9 bases stayed unmatched. Germline CDR1 and CDR2: LGHNT and FRNRAP. CDR3 in DNA: TGTGCTAGTGGACCGGGACAGAACCTACAGTACTTC. Translated, it gives CASGPGQNLQYF.

This sequence joins TRBV5-6 and TRBJ1-1; maybe TRBD1 (5 bases). The CDR3 length is 15 residues. CDR1 is SGHDT, CDR2 YYEEEE, per germline. Trimming removed 0 bases from V and 1 base from J, with 10 bases in between. CDR3 amino acids: CASSLGDGSNTEAFF. Here the CDR3 DNA reads TGTGCCAGCAGCTTGGGGGACGGGTCGAACACTGAAGCTTTCTTT.

This chain joins TRBV12-5 and TRBJ2-7; 8 bases are shared with TRBD1. The end of the DNA aligns better with TRBJ2-5, so the J call may be wrong. The CDR3 runs to 14 residues. Per germline, CDR1 LGHNT and CDR2 FRNRAP. As DNA, the CDR3 is TGTGCTAGTGGTTTGGGGGACAGGAGGGAGACCCAGTACTTC. The encoded protein is CASGLGDRRETQYF.

This chain links TRBV9 with TRBJ1-2; D is undetermined. The CDR3 is 13 residues long. CDR1 and CDR2 (germline): SGDLS, YYNGEE. V gave up 0 bases and J gave up 1 base, with 4 bases separating them. CDR3 region: CASSVDRNYGYTF. The CDR3 DNA reads as TGTGCCAGCAGCGTAGATCGTAACTATGGCTACACCTTC.

The rearrangement joins TRBV5-1 to TRBJ1-4, with 7 bases matching TRBD1. Unmatched junction bases numbered 6, after V lost 1 base and J lost 3 bases. The CDR3 has 16 amino acids. Per the germline V gene, CDR1 is SGHRS and CDR2 is YFSETQ. The DNA for the CDR3 is TGCGCCAGCAGCTTGTCCCAGGGGGAGGCTAATGAAAAACTGTTTTTT. This translates into CASSLSQGEANEKLFF.

The table lists this clone with a count of one. The gene calls are TRBV7-9 and TRBJ2-2; TRBD2 matches 10 bases. With 2 bases clipped from V and 5 bases from J, the junction kept 5 bases outside the gene matches. This CDR3 region has 16 residues. Germline V gene sequence: CDR1 SEHNR, CDR2 FQNEAQ (reference sequence). The CDR3 region has the DNA TGTGCCAGCAGCTTATATTCTAGCGGGAGTACCGGGGAGCTGTTTTTT. Its translation is CASSLYSSGSTGELFF.

V and J are TRBV5-5 and TRBJ2-7, with 8 positions matching TRBD1. After removal of 0 bases from V and 2 bases from J, the junction contained 10 bases not matched to a gene. The length of the CDR3 is 17 residues. Germline-derived CDR1 and CDR2 are SGHKS and YYEKEE (reference sequence). CDR3 amino acids: CASSLAGGTGMAYEQYF. The CDR3 DNA reads as TGTGCCAGCAGCTTGGCCGGAGGGACAGGTATGGCCTACGAGCAGTACTTC.

The table lists this clone with a count of one. The chain combines TRBV5-4 with TRBJ2-7, with 8 bases fitting TRBD2. Germline-derived CDR1 and CDR2 are SGHNT and YYREEE (reference sequence). The CDR3 is made up of 14 amino acids. The junction had 10 bases not matched to a gene; V was cut back by 5 bases and J by 6 bases. DNA for the CDR3: TGTGCCAGCAGACGGGCGGGAGGCCCCCTCGAGCAGTACTTC. Its translation: CASRRAGGPLEQYF.

This chain links TRBV2 with TRBJ1-5; possible D gene TRBD1, 6 bases. The ends were cut back, 6 bases at V and 0 bases at J, with 12 bases in the middle. The CDR3 has 15 amino acids. From germline, CDR1 is SNHLY and CDR2 FYNNEI. This chain's CDR3 is CASRFRDNSNQPQHF. CDR3 nucleotides: TGTGCCAGCAGGTTTAGGGACAATAGCAATCAGCCCCAGCATTTT. Filled out from reference TRBV2 and TRBJ1-5, the complete variable domain reads EPEVTQTPSHQVTQMGQEVILRCVPISNHLYFYWYRQILGQKVEFLVSFYNNEISEKSEIFDDQFSVERPDGSNFTLKIRSTKLEDSAMYFCASRFRDNSNQPQHFGDGTRLSIL.

The genes are TRBV10-3 and TRBJ1-2; possible D gene TRBD1, 5 bases. The CDR3 length is 11 residues. V was pared by 10 bases and J by 4 bases, with 10 bases between. CDR1 is ENHRY and CDR2 is SYGVKD in the germline V gene. CDR3 DNA: TGTGCCAATAGCGGGGCCTATGGCTACACCTTC. This gives the protein CANSGAYGYTF.

The rearrangement uses TRBV19 and TRBJ2-1; no firm D call. This CDR3 has 14 amino acids. CDR1 is LNHDA, CDR2 SQIVND, per germline (reference sequence). V was shortened by 1 base and J by 10 bases, with 14 bases between the two germline ends. In DNA, the CDR3 is TGTGCCAGTAGTATAGGAGGTCCTCTTTCGGAGCAGTTCTTC. It yields the protein CASSIGGPLSEQFF.

The chain combines TRBV6-6 with TRBJ2-1; 9 bases match TRBD2. V shed 7 bases, J shed 0 bases, and the junction held 4 bases outside the gene matches. CDR1 and CDR2 (germline): MNHNY, SVGAGI (reference sequence). This CDR3 is 15 amino acids long. The CDR3, as DNA: TGTGCCAGCACAGCGGGGGGAAGCTCCTACAATGAGCAGTTCTTC. Encoded protein: CASTAGGSSYNEQFF.

The rearrangement joins TRBV18 to TRBJ2-5, with 15 bases identical to TRBD2. Germline V gene lookup returns CDR1 KGHSH and CDR2 LQKENI. V lost 3 bases, J lost 2 bases, and 10 bases stayed unmatched. There are 19 residues in the CDR3. The CDR3 is CASSPIGLAGGSGQETQYF. The CDR3 DNA follows: TGTGCCAGCTCACCGATCGGACTAGCGGGAGGGTCGGGGCAAGAGACCCAGTACTTC.